What follows describes a single T cell receptor (beta chain). This sample is part of a study of blood T cell repertoires in COVID-19. The table came from immunoSEQ multiplex PCR; TCRdb's copy has only in-frame clones and leaves some out. This sample has 200,000 to 250,000 clones, with around nine tenths found just once. J lost 0 bases, V lost 6 bases, and 17 bases had no gene match. CDR1 and CDR2 from the germline V gene are SQVTM and ANQGSEA. The CDR3 loop spans 17 amino acids. The clonotype was recovered from a woman aged 55-70 years with acute or convalescent COVID-19. What was sequenced was peripheral blood. The genes are TRBV29-1 and TRBJ2-7, with 7 bases identical to TRBD2. Written as DNA, the CDR3 is TGCAGCGTCGTAGCTCGGCGGGAGCTGCTAGGCTCCTACGAGCAGTACTTC. Its protein is CSVVARRELLGSYEQYF.